The rows below give T cell receptor beta chains drawn from one sample of a study of blood T cell repertoires in COVID-19. This table comes from immunoSEQ multiplex PCR, and its TCRdb copy is limited to in-frame clones, with some not included. The top ten hold approximately 7.8% of the sample, which has around 30,000 clones, roughly 80% seen once. The sequencing sample was made of peripheral blood. These receptors all come from a woman aged 70-85 years with active or convalescent COVID-19. CDR3s include the opening cysteine and the closing phenylalanine or tryptophan. The D gene is left open where the match is weak. Size is omitted from some rows. Given values are once, few, many or a class for expanded clones.

d_gene	v_gene	abundance	j_gene	len	CDR3nt	CDR3aa
-	TRBV4-3	-	TRBJ2-3	16	TGCGCCAGCAGCCAAGGGGCGGGATCGTACACAGATACGCAGTATTTT	CASSQGAGSYTDTQYF
-	TRBV5-1	-	TRBJ2-1	11	TGCGCCAGCAGTCCCTCCAATGAGCAGTTCTTC	CASSPSNEQFF
TRBD1	TRBV6-1	-	TRBJ2-7	15	TGTGCCAGCAGTGAGATAGGACAGGGTCCTTACGAGCAGTACTTC	CASSEIGQGPYEQYF
TRBD2	TRBV7-2	once	TRBJ2-2	18	TGTGCCAGCAGCACTTTAGGAAGCGGGAGGGCCGCCACCGGGGAGCTGTTTTTT	CASSTLGSGRAATGELFF
-	TRBV6-4	-	TRBJ1-2	11	TGTGCCAGCAACCCCAGTTATGGCTACACCTTC	CASNPSYGYTF
TRBD2	TRBV6-5	-	TRBJ2-7	14	TGTGCCAGCACCTCCGGGACTAGCGGGAGGGTGCAGTACTTC	CASTSGTSGRVQYF
-	TRBV6-2/TRBV6-3	-	TRBJ2-7	12	TGTGCCAGCAGCGACAGGTCCTACGAGCAGTACTTC	CASSDRSYEQYF
-	TRBV19	-	TRBJ1-5	16	TGTGCCAGTAGTATAGTGGGAGGGTCGAGCAATCAGCCCCAGCATTTT	CASSIVGGSSNQPQHF
-	TRBV28	-	TRBJ2-7	16	TGTGCCAGCAGCCCTCCTAGGTCCACAGGTGGGCACGAGCAGTACTTC	CASSPPRSTGGHEQYF
TRBD1	TRBV18	-	TRBJ1-5	16	TGTGCCAGCTCACCATCCGGGACAGGGGTGGGTCAGCCCCAGCATTTT	CASSPSGTGVGQPQHF
-	TRBV11-2	-	TRBJ2-7	16	TGTGCCAGCAGCTCTCTCGGTAATAGGGGCTCCTACGAGCAGTACTTC	CASSSLGNRGSYEQYF
-	TRBV29-1	-	TRBJ1-3	13	TGCAGCGTCCATACAGGGTGGGGAAACACCATATATTTT	CSVHTGWGNTIYF
TRBD1	TRBV7-6	-	TRBJ2-3	16	TGTGCCAGCAGCCCCCAGGGGGTGAACCTCCGGGATACGCAGTATTTT	CASSPQGVNLRDTQYF
TRBD1	TRBV9	few	TRBJ1-5	20	TGTGCCAGCAGCTCTCGCCCGGGACAGAAAACTATTTATAGCAATCAGCCCCAGCATTTT	CASSSRPGQKTIYSNQPQHF
-	TRBV6-2/TRBV6-3	-	TRBJ2-1	13	TGTGCCAGCAGTATCGACCAAAGGGGAGAGCAGTTCTTC	CASSIDQRGEQFF
-	TRBV20-1	few	TRBJ2-1	14	TGCAGTGCTAGTAAGAGGCAGGGGGAGGATGAGCAGTTCTTC	CSASKRQGEDEQFF
TRBD1	TRBV13	-	TRBJ1-6	15	TGTGCCAGCACTAGGACAGGGGCTGGGAGTTCACCCCTCCACTTT	CASTRTGAGSSPLHF
TRBD1	TRBV29-1	-	TRBJ2-3	16	TGCAGCGTAGCGCCGGACAGGGGATTTGGCACAGATACGCAGTATTTT	CSVAPDRGFGTDTQYF
-	TRBV3-1/TRBV3-2	-	TRBJ2-2	12	TGTGCCAGCAGCGGGCCCGGGACTTCGCTGTTTTTT	CASSGPGTSLFF
TRBD1	TRBV7-9	-	TRBJ1-4	16	TGTGCCAGCAGCTCCGGACAGGGTGGGACTAATGAAAAACTGTTTTTT	CASSSGQGGTNEKLFF
-	TRBV12-3/TRBV12-4	medium-sized	TRBJ2-7	13	TGTGCCAGCAGTTTCAGCGGAGCCTACGAGCAGTACTTC	CASSFSGAYEQYF
-	TRBV6-5	once	TRBJ1-4	15	TGTGCCAGCAGTTACTCGGGGGCCCCTAATGAAAAACTGTTTTTT	CASSYSGAPNEKLFF
TRBD1	TRBV27	-	TRBJ1-1	14	TGTGCCAGCAGTTTACTCAGGGGGCTCACTGAAGCTTTCTTT	CASSLLRGLTEAFF
TRBD2	TRBV10-2	-	TRBJ2-3	18	TGCGCCAGCAGTGAGTCGATTATTACTAGCGGGAGACAAGATACGCAGTATTTT	CASSESIITSGRQDTQYF
TRBD1	TRBV10-3	once	TRBJ2-1	15	TGTGCCATCAGTGGGTTTTGGACAGGCAACAATGAGCAGTTCTTC	CAISGFWTGNNEQFF
-	TRBV6-5	-	TRBJ1-1	14	TGTGCCAGCAGTTACACAGACAGGTCAGGAGAAGCTTTCTTT	CASSYTDRSGEAFF
-	TRBV3-1/TRBV3-2	-	TRBJ2-7	17	TGTGCCAGCAGCCCCCTGGGGTGGGGGGAGAGCTCCTACGAGCAGTACTTC	CASSPLGWGESSYEQYF
TRBD2	TRBV19	-	TRBJ2-5	15	TGTGCCAGTACGAGGGCGGGAGGGGGTATCGAGACCCAGTACTTC	CASTRAGGGIETQYF
-	TRBV6-5	-	TRBJ2-1	15	TGTGCCACGACCTACTCTGAGGGATTACACAATGAGCAGTTCTTC	CATTYSEGLHNEQFF
-	TRBV6-2/TRBV6-3	-	TRBJ1-2	13	TGTGCCAGCAGTTACGAGCCTGGGCATGGCTACACCTTC	CASSYEPGHGYTF
TRBD2	TRBV20-1	-	TRBJ2-5	15	TGCAGTGCTAGTCGCTCGGGGGGTCACCAAGAGACCCAGTACTTC	CSASRSGGHQETQYF
-	TRBV5-6	once	TRBJ2-7	15	TGTGCCAGCAGCTTGGCCATAGGGGGTAGCGGGGAGCAGTACTTC	CASSLAIGGSGEQYF
-	TRBV5-4	few	TRBJ1-1	14	TGTGCCAGCAGCCCCGTGGCCAGGGCCACTGAAGCTTTCTTT	CASSPVARATEAFF
TRBD2	TRBV12-5	-	TRBJ2-3	16	TGTGCTAGTGGTACGGGACTAGCGGGGGGGAGAGATACGCAGTATTTT	CASGTGLAGGRDTQYF
-	TRBV7-2	-	TRBJ2-3	16	TGTGCCAGCAGCTTAGAGGGCGGGACAGGCACAGATACGCAGTATTTT	CASSLEGGTGTDTQYF
TRBD1	TRBV4-1	-	TRBJ1-2	14	TGCGCCAGCAGCCAAGCCGGGACAGGGCTTGGCTACACCTTC	CASSQAGTGLGYTF
-	TRBV7-2	-	TRBJ2-5	14	TGTGCCAGCAGCCGCGGGGACGGAAAAGAGACCCAGTACTTC	CASSRGDGKETQYF
TRBD1	TRBV7-3	-	TRBJ2-7	13	TGTGCCAGCAGCTTCAGACAGGGCTACGAGCAGTACTTC	CASSFRQGYEQYF
TRBD2	TRBV24-1	-	TRBJ2-3	16	TGTGCCACCAGTGCTCGGACTAGCGGGAGGCGGGATACGCAGTATTTT	CATSARTSGRRDTQYF